The source of this TCR beta chain is a study of blood T cell repertoires in COVID-19. Sequencing used immunoSEQ multiplex PCR; TCRdb keeps in-frame clones, though not all of them. The sample lists 380,000 or so clones, 70% to 90% occurring once. This clone showed up just a few times. Trimming took off 0 bases at V and 1 base at J, with 13 bases between the two ends. The CDR3 has 17 residues. This sequence joins TRBV23-1 and TRBJ1-5; no definite D call. TRBV23-1 is reported as an ORF; its role is uncertain. This TCR was recovered from a woman aged 25-40 years with acute COVID-19. Sample: PBMCs or T cells enriched from blood (not recorded which). CDR3 coding DNA: TGCGCCAGCAGTCAATCGGAGAGTTTTCAGAGCAATCAGCCCCAGCATTTT. It yields the protein CASSQSESFQSNQPQHF.